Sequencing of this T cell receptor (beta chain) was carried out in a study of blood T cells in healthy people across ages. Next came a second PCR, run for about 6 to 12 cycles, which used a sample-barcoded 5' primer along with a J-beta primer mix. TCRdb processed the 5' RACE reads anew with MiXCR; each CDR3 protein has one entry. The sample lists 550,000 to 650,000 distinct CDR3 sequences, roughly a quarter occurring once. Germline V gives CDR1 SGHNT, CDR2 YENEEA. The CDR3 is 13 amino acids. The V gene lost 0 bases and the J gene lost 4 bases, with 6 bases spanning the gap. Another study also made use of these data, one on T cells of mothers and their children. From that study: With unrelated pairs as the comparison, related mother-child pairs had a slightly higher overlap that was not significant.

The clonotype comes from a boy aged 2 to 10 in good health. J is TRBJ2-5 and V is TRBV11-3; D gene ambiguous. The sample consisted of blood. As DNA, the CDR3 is TGTGCCAGCAGCTTAGAAGGGTCAGAGACCCAGTACTTC. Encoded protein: CASSLEGSETQYF.